This TCR beta chain was captured by sequencing in a study of blood T cell repertoires in COVID-19. The wider study: In each case, the material was cDNA or gDNA derived from T cells, B-cell-depleted T cells, or PBMCs.

Some clones are missing from TCRdb's copy, which holds only in-frame ones; the method was immunoSEQ multiplex PCR. Of around 88,000 clones in the sample, about 85% were seen once. The sequence was collected from a woman older than 75 with acute or convalescent COVID-19. Sequences were obtained from peripheral blood.

The CDR3: CASSSEGMTNEKLFF. The DNA of the CDR3 is TGTGCCAGCAGTTCGGAGGGTATGACTAATGAAAAACTGTTTTTT. The chain carries TRBV7-9 and TRBJ1-4; D not certain. V lost 6 bases and J lost 2, with 13 bases in between. From germline, CDR1 is SEHNR and CDR2 FQNEAQ (reference sequence). This CDR3 contains 15 residues.